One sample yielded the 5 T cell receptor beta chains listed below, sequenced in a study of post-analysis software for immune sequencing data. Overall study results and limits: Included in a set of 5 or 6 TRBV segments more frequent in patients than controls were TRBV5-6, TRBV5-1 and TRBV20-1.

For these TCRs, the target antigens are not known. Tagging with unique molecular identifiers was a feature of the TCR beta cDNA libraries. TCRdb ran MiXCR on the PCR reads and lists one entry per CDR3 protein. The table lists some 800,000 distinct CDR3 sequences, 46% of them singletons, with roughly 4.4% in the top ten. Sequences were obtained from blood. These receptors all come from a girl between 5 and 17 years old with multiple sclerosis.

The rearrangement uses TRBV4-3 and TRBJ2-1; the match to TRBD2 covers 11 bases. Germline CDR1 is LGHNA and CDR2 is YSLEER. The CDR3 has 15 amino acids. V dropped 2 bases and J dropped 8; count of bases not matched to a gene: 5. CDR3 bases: TGCGCCAGCAGCCAAACTAGCGGGAGTGGCGATGAGCAGTTCTTC. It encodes CASSQTSGSGDEQFF.

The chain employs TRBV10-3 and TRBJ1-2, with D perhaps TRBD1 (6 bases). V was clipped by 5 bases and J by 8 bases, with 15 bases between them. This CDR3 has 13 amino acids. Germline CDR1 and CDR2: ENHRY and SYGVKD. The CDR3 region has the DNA TGTGCCATCAGTCCGGACAGCGTTAGGGGCTACACCTTC. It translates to CAISPDSVRGYTF.

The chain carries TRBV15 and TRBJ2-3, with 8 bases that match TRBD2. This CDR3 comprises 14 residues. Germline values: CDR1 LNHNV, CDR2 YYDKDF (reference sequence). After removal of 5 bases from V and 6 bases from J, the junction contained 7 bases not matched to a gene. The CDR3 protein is CATSLAGRMDTQYF. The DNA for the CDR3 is TGTGCCACCAGCTTAGCGGGGAGAATGGATACGCAGTATTTT.

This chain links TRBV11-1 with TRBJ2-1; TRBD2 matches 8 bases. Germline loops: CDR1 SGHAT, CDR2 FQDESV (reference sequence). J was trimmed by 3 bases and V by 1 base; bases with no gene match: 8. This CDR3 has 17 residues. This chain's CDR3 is CASSLEGGLGNYNEQFF. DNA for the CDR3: TGTGCCAGCAGCTTAGAGGGGGGACTAGGAAACTACAATGAGCAGTTCTTC. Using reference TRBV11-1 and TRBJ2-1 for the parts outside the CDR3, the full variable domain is EAEVAQSPRYKITEKSQAVAFWCDPISGHATLYWYRQILGQGPELLVQFQDESVVDDSQLPKDRFSAERLKGVDSTLKIQPAELGDSAMYLCASSLEGGLGNYNEQFFGPGTRLTVL.

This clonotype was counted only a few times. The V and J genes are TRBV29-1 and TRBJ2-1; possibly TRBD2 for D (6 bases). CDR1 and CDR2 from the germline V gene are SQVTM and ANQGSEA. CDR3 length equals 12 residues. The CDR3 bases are TGCACCGGTCAGGAGGGACACAATGAGCAGTTCTTC. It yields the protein CTGQEGHNEQFF.